The 15 T cell receptor beta chains reported below all come from one sample, sequenced in a study of neurological immune-mediated disorders. TCRdb ran MiXCR on the 5' RACE reads and lists one entry per CDR3 protein. The sample consists of approximately 46,000 distinct CDR3 sequences, around 3.3% of them appearing once. Sequencing was carried out using PBMCs. These receptors were taken from a woman in her forties or fifties with multiple sclerosis.

In its sample, this clonotype was seen many times. V usage is TRBV11-2 and J usage is TRBJ2-1, with D possibly matching TRBD2 (6 bases). The CDR3 totals 17 residues. The V and J ends lost 4 bases and 6 bases respectively, with 22 bases between them. Germline V gene lookup returns CDR1 SGHAT and CDR2 FQNNGV. This chain's CDR3 is CASSSKGLTVVINEQFF. The DNA for the CDR3 is TGTGCCAGCAGCTCAAAGGGACTGACGGTAGTGATCAATGAGCAGTTCTTC.

This clonotype was counted ten times or more. The J gene is TRBJ2-2, the V gene TRBV5-1; D gene ambiguous. Germline CDR1 reads SGHRS; CDR2 reads YFSETQ. The CDR3 runs 13 residues. Trimming pared 4 bases from V and 7 bases from J, leaving 11 bases between. The CDR3 nucleotides read TGCGCCAGCAGCCCCCCAGGTGACGGGGAGCTGTTTTTT. This sequence encodes CASSPPGDGELFF. Combining the CDR3 with reference TRBV5-1 and TRBJ2-2 gives the whole variable domain KAGVTQTPRYLIKTRGQQVTLSCSPISGHRSVSWYQQTPGQGLQFLFEYFSETQRNKGNFPGRFSGRQFSNSRSEMNVSTLELGDSALYLCASSPPGDGELFFGEGSRLTVL.

This clonotype was recorded many times. The chain has TRBV5-1 and TRBJ2-2, with D possibly TRBD1 on 6 matching bases. The CDR3 length is 17 residues. Germline values: CDR1 SGHRS, CDR2 YFSETQ. V shed 2 bases and J shed 0 bases, with 14 bases lying between them. This chain's CDR3 is CASSFLLGGANTGELFF. The CDR3 DNA reads as TGCGCCAGCAGCTTCCTTCTTGGGGGCGCGAACACCGGGGAGCTGTTTTTT.

This clonotype was recorded at least ten times. This chain links TRBV10-2 with TRBJ2-5, with 8 bases aligning to TRBD2. The CDR3 loop spans 13 amino acids. Per the germline V gene, CDR1 is WSHSY and CDR2 is SAAADI. Trimming removed 6 bases from V and 5 bases from J; junction bases left unmatched: 5. The CDR3 spells CASSGRVGETQYF. The CDR3 nucleotides read TGCGCCAGCAGCGGGAGGGTCGGGGAGACCCAGTACTTC.

This clonotype has at least ten counts. V and J are TRBV20-1 and TRBJ2-3, with 14 nucleotides matching TRBD2. This CDR3 region has 15 residues. CDR1 and CDR2 (germline): DFQATT, SNEGSKA (reference sequence). The V and J ends lost 4 bases and 3 bases, in that order; junction bases with no gene match: 3. Written as DNA, the CDR3 is TGCAGTGCTACGACTAGCGGGGGGGCAACAGATACGCAGTATTTT. Its protein is CSATTSGGATDTQYF.

This clonotype came up many times. The rearrangement joins TRBV7-6 to TRBJ1-2; no clear D gene. The CDR3 length is 13 residues. V lost 5 bases and J 4 bases, leaving 11 bases between the germline ends. The V gene's germline CDR1 is SGHVS and CDR2 FNYEAQ. The CDR3 nucleotides are TGTGCCAGCAGCCTGCCTGGTTTCTATGGCTACACCTTC. Its translation: CASSLPGFYGYTF.

In its sample, this clonotype was seen many times. This rearrangement joins TRBV21-1 to TRBJ2-3; the table calls TRBD2, which could not be checked here. TRBV21-1 is deemed a pseudogene. The CDR3 extends over 19 amino acids. Here the CDR3 DNA reads TGTGCCAGCAGCAAACCCCGACTAAACGGGAGGGCCAGATATGATACGCAGTATTTT. It yields the protein CASSKPRLNGRARYDTQYF.

Ten or more counts support this clonotype. Here the CDR3 reads CASSSRLLGEQFF. The CDR3, as DNA: TGTGCCAGCAGCTCCAGACTCCTCGGGGAGCAGTTCTTC. V is TRBV7-9 and J is TRBJ2-1; no clear D gene. Germline V CDR1 and CDR2: SEHNR, FQNEAQ (reference sequence). The CDR3 sequence is 13 residues long. V was cut by 4 bases and J by 10 bases, with 14 bases left in between. Combining the CDR3 with reference TRBV7-9 and TRBJ2-1 gives the whole variable domain DTGVSQNPRHKITKRGQNVTFRCDPISEHNRLYWYRQTLGQGPEFLTYFQNEAQLEKSRLLSDRFSAERPKGSFSTLEIQRTEQGDSAMYLCASSSRLLGEQFFGPGTRLTVL.

This clonotype was counted ten times or more. The chain is built from TRBV20-1 and TRBJ2-7; the D gene is possibly TRBD1 (6 bases). Deletions cut 3 bases from V and 7 bases from J, with 16 bases between. The CDR3 has 13 amino acids. Germline V gives CDR1 DFQATT, CDR2 SNEGSKA (reference sequence). The DNA of the CDR3 is TGCAGTGCTAGTCAAAAACAGGGATGGGAGCAGTACTTC. This sequence encodes CSASQKQGWEQYF.

This clonotype has ten or more counts. V and J are TRBV5-5 and TRBJ2-2; D is undetermined. The germline V gene encodes CDR1 SGHKS and CDR2 YYEKEE (reference sequence). The germline V and J ends were trimmed by 1 base and 5 bases, with 15 bases remaining between them. The CDR3 runs to 16 residues. CDR3 nucleotides: TGTGCCAGCAGCTTGCAATCGTTCACTCCAACCGGGGAGCTGTTTTTT. Residues: CASSLQSFTPTGELFF.

This clonotype was recorded at least ten times. The chain joins TRBV6-6 to TRBJ1-2, with D perhaps TRBD1 (6 bases). The CDR3 contains 15 residues. Trimming took off 8 bases at V and 4 bases at J, with 20 bases between the two ends. Per germline, CDR1 MNHNY and CDR2 SVGAGI (reference sequence). CDR3 coding DNA: TGTGCCAGCCGTCGGTCGTCAGGGGACTTCTATGGCTACACCTTC. This sequence encodes CASRRSSGDFYGYTF.

This clonotype was counted at least ten times. This sequence joins TRBV5-1 and TRBJ2-5; D remains unclear. Germline CDR1 SGHRS, CDR2 YFSETQ. Trimming removed 0 bases from V and 4 bases from J, with 16 bases in between. The CDR3 sequence is 16 residues long. DNA of the CDR3: TGCGCCAGCAGCTTGGTGGGCAGTCAAATTGGAGAGACCCAGTACTTC. Encoded protein: CASSLVGSQIGETQYF.

This clonotype was observed at least ten times. The V and J genes are TRBV5-1 and TRBJ2-7; 9 nucleotides match TRBD2. The germline V gene has CDR1 SGHRS and CDR2 YFSETQ. The CDR3 length is 13 residues. J gave up 2 bases and V 5 bases, and 2 bases lay outside the gene matches. The CDR3: CASRTSGTYEQYF. The DNA for the CDR3 is TGCGCCAGCAGGACTAGCGGAACCTACGAGCAGTACTTC.

This clonotype was seen ten or more times. The chain joins TRBV12-3 or TRBV12-4 to TRBJ2-2; 7 bases line up with TRBD2. The CDR3 loop spans 15 amino acids. Trimming at V came to 7 bases and at J to 0 bases, leaving 5 bases not matched to a gene. CDR3 nucleotides: TGTGCCAGCATAATTGGACTAGCGAACACCGGGGAGCTGTTTTTT. It is translated as CASIIGLANTGELFF.

At least ten counts were recorded for this clonotype. J is TRBJ1-6 and V is TRBV10-3, with TRBD1 matching over 10 bases. The V gene end was trimmed by 6 bases and the J gene end by 7 bases; junction bases not matched to a gene: 6. There are 15 residues in the CDR3. Germline-derived CDR1 and CDR2 are ENHRY and SYGVKD. The CDR3 loop is CAIRPGTGENSPLHF. CDR3 sequence (DNA): TGTGCCATCAGGCCGGGGACAGGGGAAAATTCACCCCTCCACTTT.